Below, 10 T cell receptor beta chains from the same sample are listed, as sequenced in a study of blood T cell repertoires in COVID-19 (dated by TCRdb to about 2020). Library generation was performed with the immunoSEQ multiplex PCR assay. TCRdb carries this immuneACCESS record with in-frame sequences only. Its versions omit some clonotypes, under half of them owing to an unresolved V gene in the studies checked, with the rest unexplained. The sample table holds 100,000 to 140,000 clones, of which approximately 88% were seen once. Of the sample, 6.5% to 7% is held by the ten largest clones. The sample comprised peripheral blood. Receptors were obtained from a man aged 50-60 years with active or convalescent COVID-19.

The V and J genes are TRBV30 and TRBJ1-5; D is perhaps TRBD1 (5 bases). The V gene's germline CDR1 is GTSNPN and CDR2 SVGIG (reference sequence). This CDR3 comprises 12 residues. The V end lost 5 bases, the J end lost 3 bases, and 8 bases lay between the germline ends. The CDR3, as DNA: TGTGCCTGGGACAGATACAATCAGCCCCAGCATTTT. Its translation: CAWDRYNQPQHF.

The chain recombines TRBV7-9 with TRBJ1-2; 10 nucleotides match TRBD1. The CDR3 extends over 15 amino acids. Germline lookup yields CDR1 SEHNR and CDR2 FQNEAQ (reference sequence). The V gene end was trimmed by 5 bases and the J gene end by 8 bases; junction bases not matched to a gene: 11. As DNA, the CDR3 is TGTGCCAGCAGCCTCCGGGACAGGGGTGGAAAGGGCTACACCTTC. This sequence encodes CASSLRDRGGKGYTF.

This clone was seen a single time. This chain uses TRBV6-5 with TRBJ2-5; 7 positions agree with TRBD2. Germline assignment: CDR1 MNHEY and CDR2 SVGAGI. V trimming: 2 bases; J trimming: 4 bases; junction bases outside the gene matches: 7. CDR3 length: 15 amino acids. Here the CDR3 reads CASSYGGGRGETQYF. As DNA, the CDR3 is TGTGCCAGCAGTTACGGGGGAGGGCGGGGAGAGACCCAGTACTTC.

V usage is TRBV28 and J usage is TRBJ2-5, with a possible D match to TRBD2 (6 bases). The CDR3 loop spans 16 amino acids. Per germline, CDR1 MDHEN and CDR2 SYDVKM. V lost 2 bases to trimming and J lost 3 bases, with 16 bases between them. The CDR3 DNA reads TGTGCCAGCAGTTTAAGGGGACTGAGAAAAAAAGAGACCCAGTACTTC. Encoded protein: CASSLRGLRKKETQYF. Together with reference TRBV28 and TRBJ2-5, the CDR3 gives the full variable domain: DVKVTQSSRYLVKRTGEKVFLECVQDMDHENMFWYRQDPGLGLRLIYFSYDVKMKEKGDIPEGYSVSREKKERFSLILESASTNQTSMYLCASSLRGLRKKETQYFGPGTRLLVL.

The rearrangement links TRBV3-1 (or the pseudogene TRBV3-2) to TRBJ2-7; D not certain. With the DNA end fitting TRBJ2-1 better, the J assignment may be wrong. Germline CDR1 reads LGHDT; CDR2 reads YNNKEL (reference sequence). This CDR3 is 13 amino acids long. Here the CDR3 reads CASSQDRIGEQFF. The CDR3 nucleotides are TGTGCCAGCAGCCAAGATCGAATAGGAGAGCAGTTCTTC.

The rearrangement uses TRBV6-5 and TRBJ2-7; possible D gene TRBD1, 5 bases. The V gene's germline CDR1 is MNHEY and CDR2 SVGAGI. The CDR3 is 13 amino acids. V lost 9 bases and J 4 bases, leaving 16 bases between the germline ends. Here the CDR3 DNA reads TGTGCCAGTAAACAGGCGACTTTTTACGAGCAGTACTTC. Protein product: CASKQATFYEQYF.

The CDR3 loop is CASSVTIASGANVLTF. The CDR3 coding sequence is TGTGCCAGCAGTGTGACCATAGCATCGGGGGCCAACGTCCTGACTTTC. The V gene is TRBV2, the J gene TRBJ2-6; D is ambiguous. The CDR3 extends over 16 amino acids. Trimming took off 4 bases at V and 4 bases at J, with 14 bases between the two ends. The germline CDR1 and CDR2 sequences are SNHLY and FYNNEI.

This chain joins TRBV27 and TRBJ2-1; D is possibly TRBD1 (5 bases). Germline V gene lookup returns CDR1 MNHEY and CDR2 SMNVEV (reference sequence). Trimming pared 2 bases from V and 5 bases from J, leaving 13 bases between. CDR3 length: 15 amino acids. CDR3 bases: TGTGCCAGCAGTTTAAGTGGACCGACAGACAATGAGCAGTTCTTC. Protein: CASSLSGPTDNEQFF.

For this clone: The junction departs from the called germline gene at one end, perhaps through a read error. The rearrangement joins TRBV6-1 to TRBJ2-5; 8 nucleotides match TRBD1. The CDR3 totals 13 residues. Germline V gene data show CDR1 as MNHNS and CDR2 as SASEGT. The CDR3 DNA reads TGTGCCAGCAGTGAAGCTAGGGACAGGCGGAGGAACTTC. The encoded protein is CASSEARDRRRNF.

The CDR3: CATSIDMSGNTIYF. DNA of the CDR3: TGTGCCACCAGCATTGACATGTCTGGAAACACCATATATTTT. The gene calls are TRBV15 and TRBJ1-3, with D hard to call. The CDR3 runs 14 residues. CDR1 and CDR2 from the germline V gene are LNHNV and YYDKDF (reference sequence). V dropped 4 bases and J dropped 1 base, with 8 bases sitting between them.